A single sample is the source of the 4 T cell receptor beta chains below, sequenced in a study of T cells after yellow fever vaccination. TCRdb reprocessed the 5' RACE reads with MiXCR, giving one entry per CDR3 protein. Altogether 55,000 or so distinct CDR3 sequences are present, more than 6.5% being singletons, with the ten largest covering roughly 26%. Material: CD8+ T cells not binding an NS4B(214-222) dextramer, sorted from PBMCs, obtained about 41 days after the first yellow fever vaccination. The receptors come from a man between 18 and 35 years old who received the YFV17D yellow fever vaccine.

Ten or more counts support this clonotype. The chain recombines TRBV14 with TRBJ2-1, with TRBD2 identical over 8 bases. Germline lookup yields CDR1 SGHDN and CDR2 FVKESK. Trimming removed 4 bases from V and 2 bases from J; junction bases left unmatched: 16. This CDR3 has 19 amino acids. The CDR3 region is CASSRPEGSGVSPYNEQFF. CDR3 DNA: TGTGCCAGCAGCCGCCCGGAGGGTAGCGGGGTTTCGCCCTACAATGAGCAGTTCTTC.

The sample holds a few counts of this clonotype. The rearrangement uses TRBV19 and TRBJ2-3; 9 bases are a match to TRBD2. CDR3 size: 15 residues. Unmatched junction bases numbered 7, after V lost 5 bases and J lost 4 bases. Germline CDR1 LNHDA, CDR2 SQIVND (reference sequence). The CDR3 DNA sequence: TGTGCCAGTAGTCTATTAGCGGGGGCCCCAGATACGCAGTATTTT. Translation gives CASSLLAGAPDTQYF.

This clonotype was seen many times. For the CDR3, the DNA is TGCAGCGTTCGGGTTCTGGAGACCCAGTACTTC. Encoded protein: CSVRVLETQYF. The V and J genes are TRBV29-1 and TRBJ2-5; D is uncertain. Looked up from germline, CDR1 is SQVTM and CDR2 is ANQGSEA. The V and J ends lost 5 bases and 5 bases respectively, with 9 bases between them. This CDR3 has 11 amino acids. The full variable domain, in which reference TRBV29-1 and TRBJ2-5 provide the parts outside the CDR3, is SAVISQKPSRDICQRGTSLTIQCQVDSQVTMMFWYRQQPGQSLTLIATANQGSEATYESGFVIDKFPISRPNLTFSTLTVSNMSPEDSSIYLCSVRVLETQYFGPGTRLLVL.

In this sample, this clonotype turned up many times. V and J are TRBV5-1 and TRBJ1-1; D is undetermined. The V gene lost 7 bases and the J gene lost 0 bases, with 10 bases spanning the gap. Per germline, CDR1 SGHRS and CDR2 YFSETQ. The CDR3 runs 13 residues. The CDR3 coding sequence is TGCGCCAGCCGCCAAACAGTGAACACTGAAGCTTTCTTT. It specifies CASRQTVNTEAFF.